This TCR beta chain is drawn from a study of shared clonotypes between healthy human individuals. General study results and limits: Sampling covered nothing but blood. Tissue TCR repertoires likely differ from those found in blood. The small donor group covered limited genetic and exposure diversity.

Germline CDR1 and CDR2: SNHLY and FYNNEI. The ends were cut back, 4 bases at V and 0 bases at J, with 10 bases in the middle. The CDR3 extends over 15 amino acids. Nashville, Tennessee was home to all donors, who were Caucasian adults. This clone was detected only once. Its matching antigen is unknown. Execution of the assay was at deep level. The assay was immunoSEQ multiplex PCR, and TCRdb's table has in-frame clones only and misses some. The sample yields approximately 510,000 clones, 79% seen once. The origin of this receptor is a middle-aged woman in good health. Some clones in this sample may be carry-over from other donors' samples. The rearrangement uses TRBV2 and TRBJ2-1; D remains unclear. Sequenced sample: PBMCs. CDR3 amino acids: CASSGGLPSYNEQFF. CDR3 nucleotide sequence: TGTGCCAGCAGTGGAGGCCTGCCCTCCTACAATGAGCAGTTCTTC.